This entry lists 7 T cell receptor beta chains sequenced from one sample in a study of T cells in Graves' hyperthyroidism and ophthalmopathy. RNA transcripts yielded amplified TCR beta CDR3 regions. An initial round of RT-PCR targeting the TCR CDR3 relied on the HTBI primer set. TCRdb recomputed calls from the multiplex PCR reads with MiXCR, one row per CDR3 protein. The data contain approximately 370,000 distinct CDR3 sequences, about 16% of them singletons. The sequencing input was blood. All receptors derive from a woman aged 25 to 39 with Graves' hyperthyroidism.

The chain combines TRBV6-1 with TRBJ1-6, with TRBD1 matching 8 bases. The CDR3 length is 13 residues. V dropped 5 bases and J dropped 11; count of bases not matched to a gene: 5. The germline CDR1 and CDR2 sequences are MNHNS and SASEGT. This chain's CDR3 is CASSSNRGAPLHF. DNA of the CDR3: TGTGCCAGCAGTTCCAACAGGGGGGCACCCCTCCACTTT.

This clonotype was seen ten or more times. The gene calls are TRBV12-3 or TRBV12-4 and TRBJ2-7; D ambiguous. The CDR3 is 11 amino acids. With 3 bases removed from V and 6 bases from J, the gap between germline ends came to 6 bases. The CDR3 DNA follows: TGTGCCAGCAGTTTCACGGGCGAGCAGTACTTC. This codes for CASSFTGEQYF.

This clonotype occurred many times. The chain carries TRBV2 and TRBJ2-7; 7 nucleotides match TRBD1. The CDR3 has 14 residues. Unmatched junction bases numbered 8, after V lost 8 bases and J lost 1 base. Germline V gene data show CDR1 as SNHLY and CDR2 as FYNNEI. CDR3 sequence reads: CASATGPISYEQYF. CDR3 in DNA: TGTGCCAGCGCGACAGGGCCTATATCCTACGAGCAGTACTTC. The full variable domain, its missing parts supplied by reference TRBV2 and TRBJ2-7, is EPEVTQTPSHQVTQMGQEVILRCVPISNHLYFYWYRQILGQKVEFLVSFYNNEISEKSEIFDDQFSVERPDGSNFTLKIRSTKLEDSAMYFCASATGPISYEQYFGPGTRLTVT.

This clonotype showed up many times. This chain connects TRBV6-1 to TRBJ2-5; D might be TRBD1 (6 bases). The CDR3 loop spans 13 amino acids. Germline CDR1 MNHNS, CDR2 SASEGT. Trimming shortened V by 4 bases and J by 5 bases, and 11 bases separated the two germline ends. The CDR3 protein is CASSVQGVETQYF. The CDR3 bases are TGTGCCAGCAGTGTACAGGGAGTGGAGACCCAGTACTTC.

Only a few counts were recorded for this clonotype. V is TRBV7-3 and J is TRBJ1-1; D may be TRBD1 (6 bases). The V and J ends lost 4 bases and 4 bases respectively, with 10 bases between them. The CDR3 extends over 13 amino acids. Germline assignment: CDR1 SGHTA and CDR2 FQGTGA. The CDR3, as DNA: TGTGCCAGCAGCTCACAGGGACCCACTGAAGCTTTCTTT. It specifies CASSSQGPTEAFF.

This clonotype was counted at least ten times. The CDR3 DNA follows: TGTGCCAGCTCACTAAGACAGGGGATGAACACTGAAGCTTTCTTT. It is translated as CASSLRQGMNTEAFF. The chain carries TRBV18 and TRBJ1-1; TRBD1 matches 8 bases. J was trimmed by 0 bases and V by 4 bases; bases with no gene match: 4. Germline V gene data show CDR1 as KGHSH and CDR2 as LQKENI. The CDR3 has 15 residues.

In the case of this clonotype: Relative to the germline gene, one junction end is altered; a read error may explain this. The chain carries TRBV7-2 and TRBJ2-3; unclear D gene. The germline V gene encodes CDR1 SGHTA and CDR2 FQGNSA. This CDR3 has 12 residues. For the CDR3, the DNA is TGTGCCAGCAGCTTGGTTCCAGATGCGCAGTATTTT. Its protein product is CASSLVPDAQYF.